These T cell receptor beta chains were read from a single sample in a study of radiation and T cells in renal cell carcinoma. Clones were read by immunoSEQ multiplex PCR, and TCRdb kept only the in-frame ones, dropping some. The table has 50,000 to 75,000 clones, about three quarters seen once. The sample in question was blood, obtained from a patient whose treatment included radiotherapy and nephrectomy. All receptors derive from a man between 60 and 70 years old with renal cell carcinoma. Each CDR3 is given with its conserved first and last residue. The D gene is left open where the match is weak. Only some rows state a clone size, as once, few, many or a class for expanded clones.

abundance	v_gene	d_gene	j_gene	CDR3aa	CDR3nt
-	TRBV27	-	TRBJ1-2	CASSPRQANYGYTF	TGTGCCAGCAGTCCGCGACAGGCCAACTATGGCTACACCTTC
once	TRBV7-2	-	TRBJ2-7	CASRQSTVSTLGQYF	TGTGCCAGCAGGCAATCAACGGTCAGCACCCTAGGGCAGTACTTC
-	TRBV18	-	TRBJ2-1	CASSAGSYNEQFF	TGTGCCAGCTCAGCCGGGAGTTACAATGAGCAGTTCTTC
-	TRBV6-5	-	TRBJ2-4	CATTSTGLSIQYF	TGTGCCACCACCTCGACTGGCTTAAGCATTCAGTACTTC
-	TRBV7-2	-	TRBJ2-5	CASSSPETQYF	TGTGCCAGCAGCTCCCCGGAGACCCAGTACTTC
-	TRBV30	-	TRBJ2-2	CAWSSDTGELFF	TGTGCCTGGAGCTCAGACACCGGGGAGCTGTTTTTT
once	TRBV7-2	-	TRBJ2-3	CASSFGGTQYF	TGTGCCAGCAGCTTTGGAGGTACGCAGTATTTT
few	TRBV19	TRBD1	TRBJ2-2	CASTGTAYTGELFF	TGTGCCAGCACTGGGACAGCATACACCGGGGAGCTGTTTTTT
-	TRBV19	TRBD2	TRBJ2-3	CASSPAGGPDTQYF	TGTGCCAGTAGTCCAGCGGGGGGACCAGATACGCAGTATTTT
-	TRBV4-2	-	TRBJ2-1	CASSQEGVENNEQFF	TGTGCCAGCAGCCAAGAAGGGGTTGAAAACAATGAGCAGTTCTTC
-	TRBV18	TRBD1	TRBJ1-2	CASSPGLGQGARGYTF	TGTGCCAGCTCACCGGGGTTGGGCCAGGGGGCCCGAGGCTACACCTTC
-	TRBV4-1	-	TRBJ2-3	CASSLGTRDTQYF	TGCGCCAGCAGCCTCGGGACGAGAGATACGCAGTATTTT
few	TRBV9	-	TRBJ2-2	CASSYEGAGELFF	TGTGCCAGCAGCTACGAGGGGGCCGGGGAGCTGTTTTTT
-	TRBV5-1	-	TRBJ2-5	CASSLAKLRKETQYF	TGCGCCAGCAGCTTGGCCAAGTTGCGCAAAGAGACCCAGTACTTC
-	TRBV30	-	TRBJ2-1	CAWSVRGSTFSQAQFF	TGTGCCTGGAGTGTGAGGGGCTCAACTTTTTCCCAGGCGCAGTTCTTC
-	TRBV7-3	-	TRBJ1-1	CASSSTGSENTEAFF	TGTGCCAGCAGCTCCACAGGGTCCGAGAACACTGAAGCTTTCTTT
-	TRBV29-1	-	TRBJ2-5	CSVGMSPRESQYF	TGCAGCGTCGGAATGAGCCCAAGAGAGTCCCAGTACTTC
-	TRBV28	TRBD2	TRBJ2-2	CASSPRFGLLSGGYTGELFF	TGTGCCAGCAGTCCTCGCTTTGGGTTACTAAGCGGGGGTTACACCGGGGAGCTGTTTTTT
once	TRBV7-3	-	TRBJ1-5	CASSVDINQPQHF	TGTGCCAGCAGCGTCGACATCAATCAGCCCCAGCATTTT
-	TRBV5-1	-	TRBJ1-3	CASSSRFGLGNTIYF	TGCGCCAGCAGCTCCCGTTTCGGCCTTGGAAACACCATATATTTT
few	TRBV7-2	-	TRBJ2-7	CASSLGLGTPYEQYF	TGTGCCAGCAGCTTAGGTTTAGGGACGCCCTACGAGCAGTACTTC
-	TRBV30	-	TRBJ2-1	CAWSVQGGPYEQFF	TGTGCCTGGAGTGTACAAGGGGGTCCGTATGAGCAGTTCTTC
-	TRBV15	TRBD1	TRBJ1-1	CATSLTLQGGEAFF	TGTGCCACCAGTCTTACCCTCCAGGGGGGCGAAGCTTTCTTT
-	TRBV7-6	-	TRBJ2-5	CASSLRPTVQETQYF	TGTGCCAGCAGCTTACGTCCGACAGTGCAAGAGACCCAGTACTTC
-	TRBV4-1	-	TRBJ1-1	CASSQDAPGRGLGTEAFF	TGCGCCAGCAGCCAAGATGCACCTGGAAGGGGTTTGGGAACTGAAGCTTTCTTT
-	TRBV5-1	TRBD1	TRBJ2-7	CASRRTGQTYEQYF	TGCGCCAGCAGGCGTACGGGACAGACCTACGAGCAGTACTTC
-	TRBV29-1	-	TRBJ2-5	CSVERLDPGWETQYF	TGCAGCGTTGAAAGATTGGACCCGGGGTGGGAGACCCAGTACTTC
-	TRBV6-6	-	TRBJ2-2	CASTDSAGELFF	TGTGCCAGCACCGACAGCGCCGGGGAGCTGTTTTTT
once	TRBV27	-	TRBJ2-1	CASSYGRGNEQFF	TGTGCCAGCAGTTACGGACGTGGCAATGAGCAGTTCTTC
-	TRBV18	-	TRBJ1-1	CASSIQVTEAFF	TGTGCCAGCTCAATACAGGTCACTGAAGCTTTCTTT
-	TRBV10-3	-	TRBJ1-1	CAISYGTLDTEAFF	TGTGCCATCAGTTACGGGACACTTGACACTGAAGCTTTCTTT
few	TRBV7-9	-	TRBJ2-3	CASSSNPAGKDTQYF	TGTGCCAGCAGCTCGAATCCGGCTGGGAAAGATACGCAGTATTTT
few	TRBV4-1	TRBD2	TRBJ2-2	CASSQGPLQREVSGELFF	TGCGCCAGCAGCCAAGGGCCTCTTCAGCGGGAGGTATCCGGGGAGCTGTTTTTT
-	TRBV5-6	TRBD1	TRBJ2-5	CASSLQAGTGAGETQYF	TGTGCCAGCAGCTTGCAAGCCGGGACAGGGGCGGGGGAGACCCAGTACTTC
-	TRBV6-6	-	TRBJ2-6	CASSFGSSGANVLTF	TGTGCCAGCAGTTTCGGTTCCTCTGGGGCCAACGTCCTGACTTTC
-	TRBV29-1	-	TRBJ2-1	CSAEGGIDNEQFF	TGCAGCGCTGAGGGCGGGATAGACAATGAGCAGTTCTTC
few	TRBV10-1	TRBD1	TRBJ2-2	CASSAIGTGGSGELFF	TGCGCCAGCAGCGCTATCGGGACAGGGGGATCCGGGGAGCTGTTTTTT
-	TRBV6-5	-	TRBJ1-5	CASSSGGSRQPQHF	TGTGCCAGCAGCTCGGGGGGATCTCGTCAGCCCCAGCATTTT
few	TRBV6-6	-	TRBJ1-3	CASSTGGQSSGNTIYF	TGTGCCAGCAGTACGGGTGGACAGAGCTCTGGAAACACCATATATTTT
few	TRBV7-2	-	TRBJ1-6	CASRVYNSPLHF	TGTGCCAGCCGGGTCTATAATTCACCCCTCCACTTT
-	TRBV15	TRBD1	TRBJ2-1	CATSRRQGRYNEQFF	TGTGCCACCAGCAGACGACAGGGTCGGTACAATGAGCAGTTCTTC
-	TRBV25-1	-	TRBJ1-2	CASSQQGRDGYTF	TGTGCCAGCAGTCAACAGGGAAGAGATGGCTACACCTTC
-	TRBV7-2	-	TRBJ2-3	CASSTRPSVDTDTQYF	TGTGCCAGCAGCACACGTCCTAGCGTCGACACAGATACGCAGTATTTT
once	TRBV5-5	-	TRBJ2-3	CASSLERDTQYF	TGTGCCAGCAGCTTGGAAAGGGATACGCAGTATTTT
-	TRBV6-1	-	TRBJ1-1	CASSESGSNTEAFF	TGTGCCAGCAGTGAATCTGGATCGAACACTGAAGCTTTCTTT
once	TRBV5-6	-	TRBJ2-7	CASSLAGRGFSYF	TGTGCCAGCAGCTTGGCCGGTAGGGGGTTTTCGTACTTC
-	TRBV18	TRBD1	TRBJ1-5	CASSLRTGDNQPQHF	TGTGCCAGCTCCCTTCGGACAGGAGACAATCAGCCCCAGCATTTT
-	TRBV7-2	-	TRBJ1-2	CASSGDRRYGYTF	TGTGCCAGCAGCGGCGACAGACGCTATGGCTACACCTTC
-	TRBV19	-	TRBJ1-5	CASSIPDSNQPQHF	TGTGCCAGTAGTATCCCTGATAGCAATCAGCCCCAGCATTTT
-	TRBV7-2	-	TRBJ1-4	CASSSDGGTNEKLFF	TGTGCCAGCAGCTCAGACGGAGGAACTAATGAAAAACTGTTTTTT
-	TRBV29-1	TRBD1	TRBJ1-2	CSVSPGTGYGYTF	TGCAGCGTGAGCCCCGGGACAGGATATGGCTACACCTTC
-	TRBV27	TRBD1	TRBJ1-1	CASSPDRVRAFF	TGTGCCAGCAGCCCCGACAGGGTACGAGCTTTCTTT
-	TRBV7-2	-	TRBJ1-1	CASSLDGQGHTEAFF	TGTGCCAGCAGCTTAGATGGGCAGGGGCACACTGAAGCTTTCTTT